The T cell receptor beta chain described here comes from a study of vaccination and CD4 T cells after COVID-19. The wider study: In the convalescent cohort, there were six males and four females, two of them Hispanic. Cells were stimulated with overlapping spike peptides from SARS-CoV-2, HCoV-NL63, HCoV-OC43 and HCoV-229E.

Turning to this clonotype: Its matching antigen is unknown.

Once obtained from cultured CD4+ T cells, the DNA was sequenced using the Oncomine TCR Beta short-read assay. In TCRdb, the PCR reads were re-called with MiXCR into one record per CDR3 protein. This sample has about 27,000 distinct CDR3 sequences, with about 60% found just once. As for treatment: approximately 10-day PBMC culture with coronavirus spike peptide pools or control peptides (ViraFEST assay). Trimming shortened V by 3 bases and J by 2 bases, and 11 bases separated the two germline ends. This CDR3 has 14 amino acids. The V gene's germline CDR1 is LNHDA and CDR2 SQIVND (reference sequence). Here the sequenced sample was CD4+ T cells from blood, cultured in vitro, taken after SARS-CoV-2 vaccination. The TCR was taken from a human donor who received a COVID-19 vaccine. V gene TRBV19 combines with J gene TRBJ2-7; the D gene is possibly TRBD1 (7 bases). DNA for the CDR3: TGTGCCAGTAGTATCGGCAGGGGGGCCTACGAGCAGTACTTC. Protein: CASSIGRGAYEQYF.